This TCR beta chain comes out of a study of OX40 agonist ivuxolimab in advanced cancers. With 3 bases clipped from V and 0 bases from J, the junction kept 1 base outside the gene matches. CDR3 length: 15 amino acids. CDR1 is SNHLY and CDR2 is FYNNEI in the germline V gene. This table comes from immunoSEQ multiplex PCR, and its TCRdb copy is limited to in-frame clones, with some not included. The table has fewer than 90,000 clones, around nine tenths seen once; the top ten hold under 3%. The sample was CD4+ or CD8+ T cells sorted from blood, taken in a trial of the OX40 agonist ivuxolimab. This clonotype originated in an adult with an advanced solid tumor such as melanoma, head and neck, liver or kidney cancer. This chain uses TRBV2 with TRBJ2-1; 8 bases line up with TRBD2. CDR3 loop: CASSESGSSYNEQFF. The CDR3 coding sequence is TGTGCCAGCAGTGAGAGCGGGAGCTCCTACAATGAGCAGTTCTTC.